The 8 T cell receptor beta chains in this list originate from one sample, sequenced in a study of blood T cells in healthy people across ages. Sample-barcoded 5' priming and a J-beta primer mix drove a second PCR of 7 to 11 cycles. Using its own MiXCR run on the 5' RACE reads, TCRdb lists one record per CDR3 protein. The profile shows about 780,000 distinct CDR3 sequences, around 50% of them singletons. Material for sequencing was blood. These receptors all come from an elderly man in good health.

The chain links TRBV5-1 to TRBJ2-7; 9 bases map to TRBD2. The germline CDR1 and CDR2 sequences are SGHRS and YFSETQ. The CDR3 loop spans 16 amino acids. V dropped 0 bases and J dropped 1; count of bases not matched to a gene: 5. The DNA of the CDR3 is TGCGCCAGCAGCTTGGATAGCGGGGGATTATCCTACGAGCAGTACTTC. Its protein product is CASSLDSGGLSYEQYF.

This clonotype appeared many times. The rearrangement joins TRBV12-3 or TRBV12-4 to TRBJ2-7; possible D gene TRBD2, 6 bases. This CDR3 region has 13 residues. Trimming left V 3 bases short and J 6 bases short, with 12 bases between. Here the CDR3 DNA reads TGTGCCAGCAGTTTGTCGGGGGAACTCGAGCAGTACTTC. This encodes CASSLSGELEQYF.

This CDR3 is CASSPAGGGSREQYF. The CDR3 DNA is TGTGCCAGCAGTCCCGCCGGCGGGGGGTCCCGCGAGCAGTACTTC. The V gene is TRBV6-1, the J gene TRBJ2-7, with 8 bases lining up with TRBD2. V trimming: 5 bases; J trimming: 6 bases; junction bases outside the gene matches: 12. The germline V gene encodes CDR1 MNHNS and CDR2 SASEGT. The CDR3 consists of 15 residues.

This clonotype was seen only once. This CDR3 reads CTSNPRTSGFQETQFF. CDR3 bases: TGTACCAGCAACCCTCGGACTAGCGGGTTTCAAGAGACCCAGTTCTTC. The gene calls are TRBV7-2 and TRBJ2-5, with 11 bases aligning to TRBD2. The J call may be in error: the DNA end matches TRBJ2-1 better. This CDR3 has 16 residues. CDR1 is SGHTA and CDR2 is FQGNSA in the germline V gene.

J is TRBJ2-3 and V is TRBV2; 8 nucleotides line up with TRBD2. The CDR3 is made up of 16 amino acids. V lost 3 bases and J lost 2; bases outside the gene matches: 7. CDR1 is SNHLY, CDR2 FYNNEI, per germline. The CDR3 protein is CASSDPGGPYTDTQYF. CDR3 sequence (DNA): TGTGCCAGCAGTGACCCGGGGGGGCCTTACACAGATACGCAGTATTTT.

This clonotype was observed a few times. The V call is TRBV11-2, the J call TRBJ2-1; D is possibly TRBD2 (6 bases). The CDR3 runs 16 residues. CDR1 is SGHAT and CDR2 is FQNNGV in the germline V gene. Trimming took off 4 bases at V and 2 bases at J, with 15 bases between the two ends. The CDR3 loop reads CASSSTGTPTYNEQFF. The DNA of the CDR3 is TGTGCCAGCAGCTCAACCGGGACTCCAACCTACAATGAGCAGTTCTTC.

The CDR3 sequence is CASSFERTDTQYF. As DNA, the CDR3 is TGTGCCAGCAGCTTCGAGCGCACAGATACGCAGTATTTT. This rearrangement joins TRBV7-2 to TRBJ2-3; D remains unclear. The V end lost 3 bases, the J end lost 1 base, and 5 bases lay between the germline ends. This CDR3 has 13 residues. Germline lookup yields CDR1 SGHTA and CDR2 FQGNSA.

Details on this clonotype: Relative to the germline gene, one junction end is altered; a read error may explain this. V usage is TRBV12-3 or TRBV12-4 and J usage is TRBJ2-3; D is ambiguous. This CDR3 contains 14 residues. CDR3 region: CASSGRVGTDMQYF. CDR3 nucleotides: TGTGCCAGCAGTGGCAGAGTAGGCACAGATATGCAGTATTTT.